These T cell receptor beta chains were read from a single sample in a study of neurological immune-mediated disorders. TCRdb redid the calling of the 5' RACE reads with MiXCR, one entry per CDR3 protein. The table has over 60,000 distinct CDR3 sequences, approximately 4.6% seen once. Sequencing used PBMCs. These receptors all stem from a woman in her 50s with multiple sclerosis. Each CDR3 is given with its conserved first and last residue. The D gene is left open where the match is weak. Where a row states a size, it is once, few, many or the class of an expanded clone; other rows omit it.

clone_size j_call v_call d_call cdr3_aa cdr3_nt
many TRBJ1-2 TRBV4-3 NA CASSQWMGGDYGYTF TGCGCCAGCAGCCAGTGGATGGGTGGGGATTATGGCTACACCTTC
many TRBJ2-2 TRBV5-1 TRBD1 CASRQGSPNTGELFF TGCGCCAGCCGACAGGGTTCCCCGAACACCGGGGAGCTGTTTTTT
many TRBJ2-1 TRBV5-1 NA CASSGASGTTNEQFF TGCGCCAGCAGCGGAGCCAGCGGGACAACGAATGAGCAGTTCTTC
many TRBJ1-2 TRBV11-2 TRBD1 CASSLRGTAFF TGTGCCAGCAGCTTAAGGGGGACAGCTTTCTTC
many TRBJ1-5 TRBV11-2 TRBD1 CASSLGQGSHQPQHF TGTGCCAGCAGCTTAGGACAGGGGAGCCATCAGCCCCAGCATTTT
many TRBJ2-3 TRBV29-1 TRBD2 CGGGASTDTQYF TGCGGCGGGGGGGCTAGCACAGATACGCAGTATTTT
NA TRBJ1-5 TRBV2 NA CASLIGRNQPQHF TGTGCCAGCTTGATAGGGCGTAATCAGCCCCAGCATTTT
many TRBJ2-1 TRBV5-1 NA CASSLSGSEQFF TGCGCCAGCAGCTTGTCCGGGAGTGAGCAGTTCTTC
NA TRBJ2-5 TRBV5-1 TRBD1 CASSGGQQETQYF TGCGCCAGCAGCGGGGGACAGCAAGAGACCCAGTACTTC
many TRBJ2-7 TRBV7-2 TRBD1 CASSFQTGDSEQYF TGTGCCAGCAGCTTTCAGACAGGGGACAGCGAGCAGTACTTC
few TRBJ2-3 TRBV6-1 TRBD1 CASSESPGQGADTQYF TGTGCCAGCAGTGAATCACCGGGACAGGGGGCAGATACGCAGTATTTT
many TRBJ1-2 TRBV6-4 NA CASKNSIGDTYGYTF TGTGCCAGCAAGAACAGTATAGGGGACACTTATGGCTACACCTTC
many TRBJ1-1 TRBV12-3/TRBV12-4 NA CASSSYRSGAFF TGTGCCAGCAGTTCCTACAGGAGTGGGGCTTTCTTT
NA TRBJ2-1 TRBV11-2 NA CASSLDNRNEQFF TGTGCCAGCAGCTTAGATAACAGGAATGAGCAGTTCTTC
many TRBJ2-3 TRBV20-1 TRBD1 CSVPRRGDTQYF TGCAGTGTTCCTCGCAGGGGGGATACGCAGTATTTT
NA TRBJ1-5 TRBV3-1 NA CASSQRTGGAEQPQNF TGTGCCAGCAGCCAACGGACCGGGGGCGCAGAGCAGCCCCAGAATTTT
many TRBJ2-1 TRBV4-1 NA CASSQDRGGYNEQFF TGCGCCAGCAGCCAAGACAGGGGAGGATACAATGAGCAGTTCTTC
many TRBJ2-6 TRBV28 NA CASSFRGSGANVLTF TGTGCCAGCAGTTTTAGGGGATCTGGGGCCAACGTCCTGACTTTC
many TRBJ1-2 TRBV5-4 NA CASSLGLGGYTF TGTGCCAGCAGCTTGGGGTTGGGGGGCTACACCTTC
many TRBJ1-1 TRBV11-2 NA CASSLVRTRDEAFF TGTGCCAGCAGCTTAGTTCGGACGCGAGATGAAGCTTTCTTT
many TRBJ2-1 TRBV7-9 NA CASSPPGVNNEQFF TGTGCCAGCAGCCCCCCGGGAGTTAACAATGAGCAGTTCTTC
many TRBJ2-3 TRBV7-2 NA CASSLANKGTDTQYF TGTGCCAGCAGCTTAGCCAACAAAGGCACAGATACGCAGTATTTT
few TRBJ2-7 TRBV5-1 TRBD1 CASSFTGGVEEQYF TGCGCCAGCAGCTTTACAGGGGGCGTAGAAGAGCAGTACTTC
many TRBJ1-4 TRBV20-1 NA CSARHGEKLFF TGCAGTGCTAGACACGGTGAAAAACTGTTTTTT
many TRBJ2-1 TRBV9 TRBD2 CASSVEASGGHNNEQFF TGTGCCAGCAGCGTAGAGGCTAGCGGGGGGCACAACAATGAGCAGTTCTTC
many TRBJ1-2 TRBV20-1 NA CSAVFRVGRYGYTF TGCAGCGCCGTCTTTCGGGTGGGGCGCTATGGCTACACCTTC
many TRBJ1-1 TRBV20-1 NA CSARDDRPEAFF TGCAGTGCTAGAGATGATCGGCCTGAAGCTTTCTTT
many TRBJ2-5 TRBV5-1 NA CASSPGTIQETQYF TGCGCCAGCAGCCCAGGGACCATACAAGAGACCCAGTACTTC
many TRBJ1-2 TRBV4-1 NA CASSHLNTGSYGYTF TGCGCCAGCAGCCATCTCAATACAGGGTCCTATGGCTACACCTTC
NA TRBJ1-1 TRBV10-3 NA CAISESLSQAFF TGTGCCATCAGTGAGTCCCTATCTCAAGCTTTCTTT
medium-sized TRBJ2-1 TRBV7-9 TRBD2 CASSVGTSGYNEQFF TGTGCCAGCAGCGTAGGGACTAGCGGCTACAATGAGCAGTTCTTC
NA TRBJ1-1 TRBV7-3 NA CASSFSRDTEAFF TGTGCCAGCAGCTTTAGCAGGGACACTGAAGCTTTCTTT
many TRBJ1-2 TRBV7-2 NA CASSSWTAGYTF TGTGCCAGCAGCTCATGGACAGCTGGCTACACCTTC
few TRBJ2-3 TRBV7-6 TRBD2 CASSQTGGPPDTQYF TGTGCCAGCAGCCAAACGGGGGGGCCCCCAGATACGCAGTATTTT
NA TRBJ2-7 TRBV5-6 NA CASSLKSRVREQYF TGTGCCAGCAGCTTGAAGTCACGAGTACGAGAGCAGTACTTC
many TRBJ2-1 TRBV5-1 NA CASSLGGSNYNEQFF TGCGCCAGCAGCTTGGGGGGTAGTAACTACAATGAGCAGTTCTTC
many TRBJ2-4 TRBV5-1 NA CASSLTENKNIQYF TGCGCCAGCAGCCTGACAGAGAACAAAAACATTCAGTACTTC